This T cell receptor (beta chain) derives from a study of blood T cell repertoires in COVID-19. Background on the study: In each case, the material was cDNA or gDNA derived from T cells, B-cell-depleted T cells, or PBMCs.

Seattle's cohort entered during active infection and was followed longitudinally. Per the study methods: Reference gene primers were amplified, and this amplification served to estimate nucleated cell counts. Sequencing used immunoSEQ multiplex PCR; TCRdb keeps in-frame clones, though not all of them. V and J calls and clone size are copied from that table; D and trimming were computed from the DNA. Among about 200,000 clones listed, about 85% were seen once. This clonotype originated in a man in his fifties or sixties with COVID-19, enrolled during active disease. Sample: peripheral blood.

The CDR3 here is CASKIDKTSYNEQFF. Written as DNA, the CDR3 is TGTGCCAGCAAGATCGACAAGACCTCCTACAATGAGCAGTTCTTC. This chain links TRBV6-5 with TRBJ2-1; no definite D call. V was cut by 7 bases and J by 0 bases, with 13 bases left in between. The CDR3 loop spans 15 amino acids. CDR1 and CDR2 (germline): MNHEY, SVGAGI.